The 28 T cell receptor beta chains given below trace back to one sample, sequenced in a study of blood T cell repertoires in COVID-19 (dated by TCRdb to about 2020). The protocol used for the library was the immunoSEQ multiplex PCR assay. What TCRdb holds here is the immuneACCESS table cut down to in-frame rearrangements. Part of the clones is not present; checked against another copy, under half of the missing clones reflect an unresolved V gene, and the others are unexplained. A total of approximately 240,000 clones appear in this sample, 65% to 85% of them only once. Roughly 5.5% of the sample rests with the top ten. The sample consisted of peripheral blood. These receptors were obtained from a human donor in a cohort sampled during active COVID-19.

The V call is TRBV3-1 (or the pseudogene TRBV3-2), the J call TRBJ2-7; D is perhaps TRBD2 (5 bases). In germline, CDR1 is LGHDT, CDR2 YNNKEL (reference sequence). The CDR3 has 12 residues. V was shortened by 0 bases and J by 9 bases, with 9 bases between the two germline ends. The CDR3 region has the DNA TGTGCCAGCAGCCAAGATCAAGGAGGGCAGTACTTC. Residues: CASSQDQGGQYF.

The CDR3 region is CAGGQSSYNSPLHF. Here the CDR3 DNA reads TGTGCAGGTGGACAGAGCTCCTATAATTCACCCCTCCACTTT. The chain employs TRBV7-9 and TRBJ1-6, with a tentative D call TRBD1 (6 bases). The CDR3 is 14 amino acids. Germline values: CDR1 SEHNR, CDR2 FQNEAQ (reference sequence).

V is TRBV10-3 and J is TRBJ2-2; a possible D gene is TRBD2 (5 bases). Germline-derived CDR1 and CDR2 are ENHRY and SYGVKD. The CDR3 consists of 12 residues. V shed 8 bases and J shed 11 bases, with 15 bases lying between them. The CDR3 loop reads CAIRAIEGELFF. The CDR3 bases are TGTGCCATCCGGGCCATCGAGGGTGAGCTGTTTTTT.

In regard to this clone: A much larger clonotype is one base distant, so this may be a read error. Here the CDR3 reads CASSSSGAGELFF. In DNA form, the CDR3 reads TGTGCCAGCAGCTCCTCGGGGGCCGGGGAGCTGTTTTTT. J is TRBJ2-2 and V is TRBV5-5; TRBD2 might be the D (6 bases). This CDR3 is 13 amino acids long. Germline V gene sequence: CDR1 SGHKS, CDR2 YYEKEE (reference sequence). V shed 3 bases and J shed 6 bases, with 9 bases lying between them.

CDR3 coding DNA: TGTGCCAGCAGTTCCTCGCCGTCACACATCTCTGGGGCCAACGTCCTGACTTTC. Amino acid sequence: CASSSSPSHISGANVLTF. The chain carries TRBV27 and TRBJ2-6; no reliable D call. Trimming took off 4 bases at V and 0 bases at J, with 16 bases between the two ends. The germline CDR1 and CDR2 sequences are MNHEY and SMNVEV (reference sequence). There are 18 residues in the CDR3. Drawing the rest from reference TRBV27 and TRBJ2-6, the complete variable domain is EAQVTQNPRYLITVTGKKLTVTCSQNMNHEYMSWYRQDPGLGLRQIYYSMNVEVTDKGDVPEGYKVSRKEKRNFPLILESPSPNQTSLYFCASSSSPSHISGANVLTFGAGSRLTVL.

The rearrangement uses TRBV7-6 and TRBJ2-6; D gene ambiguous. V was cut by 6 bases and J by 2 bases, with 11 bases left in between. Per germline, CDR1 SGHVS and CDR2 FNYEAQ. CDR3 length: 15 residues. The CDR3 region has the DNA TGTGCCAGCAGGGTAGAGGCGGCTGGGGCCAACGTCCTGACTTTC. It specifies CASRVEAAGANVLTF.

On this clone itself: Relative to the germline gene, one junction end is altered; a read error may explain this. V is TRBV7-9 and J is TRBJ2-1; tentative D call: TRBD2 (5 bases). The CDR3 is made up of 11 amino acids. The germline gives CDR1 SEHNR, CDR2 FQNEAQ (reference sequence). The CDR3 nucleotides read TGTGCCAGCAGCCTAGCCCTGGAGCAGTTCTTC. Translating it yields CASSLALEQFF.

The V call is TRBV29-1, the J call TRBJ2-1; 12 bases fit TRBD2. J gave up 8 bases and V 7 bases, and 9 bases lay outside the gene matches. From germline, CDR1 is SQVTM and CDR2 ANQGSEA. This CDR3 is built from 14 residues. Written as DNA, the CDR3 is TGCAGCGCTGGATGGACTAGCGGGATGCATGAGCAGTTCTTC. Encoded protein: CSAGWTSGMHEQFF.

V is TRBV27 and J is TRBJ2-1; 11 nucleotides match TRBD2. The ends lost 6 bases at V and 6 bases at J; junction bases unmatched: 10. The CDR3 contains 16 residues. Germline V gene data show CDR1 as MNHEY and CDR2 as SMNVEV (reference sequence). CDR3 coding DNA: TGTGCCAGCAGCCGTCCGGGACTAGCGGTTCTCAATGAGCAGTTCTTC. Translating gives CASSRPGLAVLNEQFF.

This chain links TRBV3-1 (or the pseudogene TRBV3-2) with TRBJ1-1; D is ambiguous. Trimming cost V 0 bases and J 1 base, with 6 bases left between them. The CDR3 spans 14 residues. Germline V gives CDR1 LGHDT, CDR2 YNNKEL (reference sequence). The CDR3 coding sequence is TGTGCCAGCAGCCAAGAGCCCAGGAACACTGAAGCTTTCTTT. Amino acids: CASSQEPRNTEAFF.

Only one count was recorded for this clone. The chain carries TRBV29-1 and TRBJ1-1; unclear D gene. This CDR3 spans 13 amino acids. Trimming shortened V by 5 bases and J by 4 bases, and 14 bases separated the two germline ends. CDR1 is SQVTM and CDR2 is ANQGSEA in the germline V gene. The CDR3 reads CSVPTSRSTEAFF. As DNA, the CDR3 is TGCAGCGTTCCCACCTCGAGGTCCACTGAAGCTTTCTTT.

The rearrangement joins TRBV12-3 or TRBV12-4 to TRBJ1-1, with D unclear. The CDR3 consists of 13 residues. V lost 3 bases to trimming and J lost 6 bases, with 11 bases between them. CDR3 in amino acids: CASSLKAGAEAFF. The CDR3 DNA is TGTGCCAGCAGTTTGAAGGCGGGAGCTGAAGCTTTCTTT.

The rearrangement joins TRBV11-1 to TRBJ1-1, with 8 bases that match TRBD1. The CDR3 runs to 15 residues. Unmatched junction bases numbered 8, after V lost 5 bases and J lost 3 bases. The germline CDR1 and CDR2 sequences are SGHAT and FQDESV (reference sequence). CDR3 bases: TGTGCCAGCAGCCCCCCGACAGGGGCGGACACTGAAGCTTTCTTT. This codes for CASSPPTGADTEAFF.

The chain employs TRBV7-2 and TRBJ2-7; 9 nucleotides line up with TRBD2. This CDR3 spans 15 amino acids. With V trimmed by 0 bases and J by 5 bases, 5 bases remained unmatched. Germline V CDR1 and CDR2: SGHTA, FQGNSA. The CDR3 DNA follows: TGTGCCAGCAGCTTAGCCGCGCTAGCGGGGCACGAGCAGTACTTC. Translation gives CASSLAALAGHEQYF.

J is TRBJ2-1 and V is TRBV4-2; D is ambiguous. The CDR3 totals 15 residues. The V and J ends lost 4 bases and 0 bases respectively, with 10 bases between them. Germline values: CDR1 LGHNA, CDR2 YNFKEQ. The CDR3 coding sequence is TGTGCCAGCAGCCCCAGGCGTGGCTCCTACAATGAGCAGTTCTTC. Protein sequence: CASSPRRGSYNEQFF.

In its sample, this clone was seen a few times. CDR3 nucleotide sequence: TGTGCCAGCAGCGCCGGGACTAACTATGGCTACACCTTC. Its protein product is CASSAGTNYGYTF. The chain combines TRBV7-3 with TRBJ1-2; D is unresolved. Germline V gene lookup returns CDR1 SGHTA and CDR2 FQGTGA. CDR3 length: 13 residues. The V end lost 5 bases, the J end lost 0 bases, and 7 bases lay between the germline ends.

The genes are TRBV19 and TRBJ2-3; a weak D match, TRBD2 (6 bases). In germline, CDR1 is LNHDA, CDR2 SQIVND (reference sequence). The length of the CDR3 is 16 residues. V was pared by 4 bases and J by 1 base, with 15 bases between. The CDR3 region is CASSTDGGWGTDTQYF. The CDR3 DNA is TGTGCCAGTAGTACCGACGGGGGTTGGGGCACAGATACGCAGTATTTT.

This sequence joins TRBV19 and TRBJ1-5; D remains ambiguous. The CDR3 runs 15 residues. Germline V gene data show CDR1 as LNHDA and CDR2 as SQIVND (reference sequence). Deletions cut 8 bases from V and 0 bases from J, with 14 bases between. The CDR3 region is CASLKGDYSNQPQHF. The CDR3 region has the DNA TGTGCCAGTTTGAAAGGAGATTATAGCAATCAGCCCCAGCATTTT.

CDR3 bases: TGTGCCAGCAGCTTAGCGGGGTGGACAGATACGCAGTATTTT. It codes for CASSLAGWTDTQYF. The chain uses TRBV7-3 and TRBJ2-3, with a tentative D call TRBD2 (6 bases). Deletions cut 2 bases from V and 3 bases from J, with 9 bases between. The CDR3 is made up of 14 amino acids. Germline CDR1 and CDR2: SGHTA and FQGTGA.

This clone came up many times. J is TRBJ1-5 and V is TRBV1; whether TRBD1, the table's D call, matches the DNA was not checked. TRBV1 is labeled a pseudogene. The CDR3 sequence is 16 residues long. The CDR3 is CTSSQEKDRPNQPQHF. The CDR3 DNA reads as TGCACCAGCAGCCAAGAGAAGGACAGGCCGAATCAGCCCCAGCATTTT.

The J gene is TRBJ2-2, the V gene TRBV28; 12 bases map to TRBD2. V lost 5 bases, J lost 4 bases, and 5 bases stayed unmatched. The CDR3 consists of 16 residues. Germline lookup yields CDR1 MDHEN and CDR2 SYDVKM. CDR3 in DNA: TGTGCCAGCAGTATCCCGACTAGCGGGGGCACCGGGGAGCTGTTTTTT. Protein product: CASSIPTSGGTGELFF. The full variable domain, its missing parts supplied by reference TRBV28 and TRBJ2-2, is DVKVTQSSRYLVKRTGEKVFLECVQDMDHENMFWYRQDPGLGLRLIYFSYDVKMKEKGDIPEGYSVSREKKERFSLILESASTNQTSMYLCASSIPTSGGTGELFFGEGSRLTVL.

The chain uses TRBV2 and TRBJ2-7; D call uncertain. The CDR3 runs 11 residues. Germline CDR1 reads SNHLY; CDR2 reads FYNNEI. V dropped 6 bases and J dropped 5 bases, with 8 bases sitting between them. The CDR3 here is CASSFYDEQYF. CDR3 bases: TGTGCCAGCAGCTTCTATGACGAGCAGTACTTC. The complete variable domain, with remaining parts taken from reference TRBV2 and TRBJ2-7, reads EPEVTQTPSHQVTQMGQEVILRCVPISNHLYFYWYRQILGQKVEFLVSFYNNEISEKSEIFDDQFSVERPDGSNFTLKIRSTKLEDSAMYFCASSFYDEQYFGPGTRLTVT.

This chain connects TRBV19 to TRBJ1-4, with 7 bases that match TRBD1. J gave up 4 bases and V 5 bases, and 7 bases lay outside the gene matches. CDR1 and CDR2 (germline): LNHDA, SQIVND (reference sequence). CDR3 size: 15 residues. DNA of the CDR3: TGTGCCAGTAGTGCCTGGGACAGAAATAATGAAAAACTGTTTTTT. Encoded protein: CASSAWDRNNEKLFF.

A single count supports this clone. Additional DNA sequences in this sample encode the identical CDR3. The chain combines TRBV5-1 with TRBJ2-7, with TRBD1 as a possible D gene (6 bases). The CDR3 consists of 14 residues. V was pared by 2 bases and J by 0 bases, with 9 bases between. The germline CDR1 and CDR2 sequences are SGHRS and YFSETQ. CDR3 in DNA: TGCGCCAGCAGCTTAGGGGACACCTCCTACGAGCAGTACTTC. Amino acid sequence: CASSLGDTSYEQYF.

The chain uses TRBV28 and TRBJ1-6; TRBD1 might be the D (6 bases). Per germline, CDR1 MDHEN and CDR2 SYDVKM. This CDR3 contains 13 residues. With 5 bases removed from V and 15 bases from J, the gap between germline ends came to 17 bases. DNA for the CDR3: TGTGCCAGCAGTCCCCCCCAGGGGACGGGCCTCCACTTT. Its protein is CASSPPQGTGLHF. The full variable domain, rest sourced from reference TRBV28 and TRBJ1-6, is DVKVTQSSRYLVKRTGEKVFLECVQDMDHENMFWYRQDPGLGLRLIYFSYDVKMKEKGDIPEGYSVSREKKERFSLILESASTNQTSMYLCASSPPQGTGLHFGNGTRLTVT.

This clone occurred once. V is TRBV6-2 or TRBV6-3 and J is TRBJ2-7; 11 bases are shared with TRBD2. Germline V CDR1 and CDR2: MNHEY, SVGEGT. The ends lost 5 bases at V and 3 bases at J; junction bases unmatched: 6. The CDR3 consists of 15 residues. As DNA, the CDR3 is TGTGCCAGCAGTCCCAGACTAGCGGGGCTCTACGAGCAGTACTTC. This encodes CASSPRLAGLYEQYF.

The rearrangement links TRBV2 to TRBJ1-1; TRBD1 agrees at 8 bases. The trim removed 9 bases at V and 6 bases at J, leaving 9 bases unmatched. This CDR3 has 13 residues. Germline values: CDR1 SNHLY, CDR2 FYNNEI. The CDR3 DNA reads as TGTGCCAGGCGGACAGGGCCGATTCCTGAAGCTTTCTTT. It translates to CARRTGPIPEAFF.

The chain employs TRBV18 and TRBJ1-3, with TRBD1 as a possible D gene (6 bases). V lost 3 bases and J 0 bases, leaving 12 bases between the germline ends. The CDR3 covers 16 residues. Germline V lookup: CDR1 KGHSH, CDR2 LQKENI. In DNA form, the CDR3 reads TGTGCCAGCTCACCCCAGGGGCCCTCCTCTGGAAACACCATATATTTT. As protein: CASSPQGPSSGNTIYF.